Listed below are T cell receptor beta chains from one sample, sequenced in a study of patients and donors after allogeneic stem cell transplantation. TCRdb recomputed calls from the RT-PCR reads with MiXCR, one row per CDR3 protein. There are approximately 24,000 distinct CDR3 sequences in the sample; roughly two fifths occur only once, and around 72% lies in the top ten. Sequencing used blood, either unsorted or a sorted T cell fraction (not recorded which). These TCRs come from a human donor who was either an allogeneic HSCT recipient or a stem cell or donor lymphocyte infusion donor (not recorded which). It is not recorded whose cells these are; they may come from a transplant donor. Both conserved end residues are trimmed from each CDR3. The order of the fields is CDR3 protein, D gene, clone size, V gene, J gene. A D gene is named only where the DNA matches it firmly. Part of the rows lack a size; the others show once, few, many or a class for expanded clones.

CDR3aa: ASSWDRAGNSPLH
d_gene: TRBD1
abundance: .
v_gene: TRBV5-1
j_gene: TRBJ1-6

CDR3aa: ASSWGQATEAF
d_gene: TRBD1
abundance: once
v_gene: TRBV5-1
j_gene: TRBJ1-1

CDR3aa: ASSSTNRGTLLGYGYT
d_gene: TRBD1
abundance: .
v_gene: TRBV5-1
j_gene: TRBJ1-2

CDR3aa: ASSVGWEGSQPQH
d_gene: .
abundance: .
v_gene: TRBV6-1
j_gene: TRBJ1-5

CDR3aa: ASSQDLRGSAYEQY
d_gene: TRBD2
abundance: .
v_gene: TRBV3-1
j_gene: TRBJ2-7

CDR3aa: ASSPLTNLISTDTQY
d_gene: .
abundance: .
v_gene: TRBV9
j_gene: TRBJ2-3

CDR3aa: ASSLSRVNNEQF
d_gene: .
abundance: .
v_gene: TRBV7-8
j_gene: TRBJ2-1

CDR3aa: ASSPGTGGQQPQH
d_gene: TRBD1
abundance: .
v_gene: TRBV5-1
j_gene: TRBJ1-5

CDR3aa: ASSRGTDKANYGYT
d_gene: .
abundance: .
v_gene: TRBV5-1
j_gene: TRBJ1-2

CDR3aa: SVYLGTDTQY
d_gene: .
abundance: few
v_gene: TRBV29-1
j_gene: TRBJ2-3

CDR3aa: ASIHRNTEAF
d_gene: .
abundance: .
v_gene: TRBV12-3/TRBV12-4
j_gene: TRBJ1-1

CDR3aa: ASSFETGVNTEAF
d_gene: .
abundance: .
v_gene: TRBV5-1
j_gene: TRBJ1-1